This section outlines one T cell receptor (beta chain) sequence together with its context. The target antigen is unknown. Sequenced by immunoSEQ multiplex PCR; TCRdb stores in-frame clones only, minus some. The data contain about 2.4 million clones, more than 90% of them seen just once; the ten biggest clones take up more than 0.12%. This record belongs to a study of shared clonotypes between healthy human individuals. Overall study findings and caveats: Sampling covered blood only; tissue repertoires likely differ.

Unmatched junction bases numbered 11, after V lost 5 bases and J lost 4 bases. Germline CDR1 MNHEY, CDR2 SVGAGI. This CDR3 is built from 15 residues. The donors were adults (healthy and HIV-negative) with no recent acute infections or vaccinations. This TCR derives from a man aged 18 to 35 in good health. The chain joins TRBV6-5 to TRBJ2-7, with 7 bases that match TRBD2. Sequenced: naive CD4+ T cells sorted from blood. Subset described: CD45RA+ positively selected. The CDR3, as DNA: TGTGCCAGCAGTCGCGGGACTAAAGCGCTTTACGAGCAGTACTTC. Its protein product is CASSRGTKALYEQYF.